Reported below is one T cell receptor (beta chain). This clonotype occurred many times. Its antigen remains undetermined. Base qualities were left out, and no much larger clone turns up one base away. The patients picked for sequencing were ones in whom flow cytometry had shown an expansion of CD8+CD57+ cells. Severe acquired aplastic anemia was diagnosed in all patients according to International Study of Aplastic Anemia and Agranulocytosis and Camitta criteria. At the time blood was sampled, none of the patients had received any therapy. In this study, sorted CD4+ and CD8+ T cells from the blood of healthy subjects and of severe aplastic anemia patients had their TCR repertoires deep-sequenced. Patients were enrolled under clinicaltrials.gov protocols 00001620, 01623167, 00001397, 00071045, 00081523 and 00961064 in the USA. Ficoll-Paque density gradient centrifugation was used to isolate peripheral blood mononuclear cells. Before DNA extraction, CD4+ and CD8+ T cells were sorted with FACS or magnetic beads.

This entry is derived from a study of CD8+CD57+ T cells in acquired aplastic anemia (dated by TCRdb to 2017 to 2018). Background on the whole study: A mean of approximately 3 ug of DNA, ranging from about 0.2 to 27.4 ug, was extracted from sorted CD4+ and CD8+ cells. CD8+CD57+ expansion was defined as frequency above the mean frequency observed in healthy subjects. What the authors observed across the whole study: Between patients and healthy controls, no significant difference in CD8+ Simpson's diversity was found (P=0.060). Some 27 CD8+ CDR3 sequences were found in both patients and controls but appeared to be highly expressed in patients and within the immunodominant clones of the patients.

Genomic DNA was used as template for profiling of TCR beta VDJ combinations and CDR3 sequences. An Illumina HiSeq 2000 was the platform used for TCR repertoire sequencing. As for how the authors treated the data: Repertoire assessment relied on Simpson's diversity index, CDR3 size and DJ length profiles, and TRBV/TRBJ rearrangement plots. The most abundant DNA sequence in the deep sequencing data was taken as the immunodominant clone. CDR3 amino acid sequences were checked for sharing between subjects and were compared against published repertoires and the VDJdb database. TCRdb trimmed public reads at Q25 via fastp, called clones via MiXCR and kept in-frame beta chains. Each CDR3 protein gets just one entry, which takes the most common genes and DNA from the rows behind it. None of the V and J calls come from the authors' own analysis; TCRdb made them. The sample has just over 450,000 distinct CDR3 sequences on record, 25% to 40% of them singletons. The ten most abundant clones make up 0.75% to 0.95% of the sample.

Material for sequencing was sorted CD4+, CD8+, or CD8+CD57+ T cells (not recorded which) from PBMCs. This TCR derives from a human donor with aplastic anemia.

CDR3 region: CSVEEAEGGRFEQYF. Here is the DNA: TGCAGCGTTGAAGAAGCGGAGGGAGGGCGGTTCGAGCAGTACTTC. The chain links TRBV29-1 with TRBJ2-7; TRBD2 lines up with 7 middle nucleotides. The germline V gene encodes CDR1 SQVTM and CDR2 ANQGSEA. Measured from the cysteine to the phenylalanine, the CDR3 is 15 residues long. This entry keeps only the CDR3 DNA: 45 bases, framed from base 1. From V the trimming removes 0 bases and from J it removes 6 bases, while the gene matches leave 11 bases of the junction unaccounted for.